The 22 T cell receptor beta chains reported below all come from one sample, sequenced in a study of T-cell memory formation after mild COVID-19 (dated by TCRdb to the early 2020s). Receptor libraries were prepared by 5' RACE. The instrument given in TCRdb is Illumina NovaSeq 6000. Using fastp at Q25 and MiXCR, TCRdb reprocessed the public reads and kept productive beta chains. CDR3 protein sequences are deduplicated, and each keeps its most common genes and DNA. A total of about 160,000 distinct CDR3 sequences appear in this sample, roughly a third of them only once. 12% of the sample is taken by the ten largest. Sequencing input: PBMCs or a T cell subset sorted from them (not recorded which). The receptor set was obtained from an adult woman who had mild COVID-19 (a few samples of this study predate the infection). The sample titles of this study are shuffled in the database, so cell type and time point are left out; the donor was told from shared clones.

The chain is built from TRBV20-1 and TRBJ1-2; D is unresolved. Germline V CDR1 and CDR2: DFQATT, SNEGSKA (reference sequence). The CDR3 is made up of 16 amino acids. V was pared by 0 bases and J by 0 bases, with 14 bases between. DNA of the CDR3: TGCAGTGCTAGAGATCCCCCTCTGGAGCCTAACTATGGCTACACCTTC. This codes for CSARDPPLEPNYGYTF.

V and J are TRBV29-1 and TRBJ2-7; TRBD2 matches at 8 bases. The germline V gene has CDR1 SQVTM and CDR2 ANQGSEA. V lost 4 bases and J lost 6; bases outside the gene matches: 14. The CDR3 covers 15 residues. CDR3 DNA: TGCAGCGTTGTGGATACGGGAGGGGGAGGCGGCGAGCAGTACTTC. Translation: CSVVDTGGGGGEQYF.

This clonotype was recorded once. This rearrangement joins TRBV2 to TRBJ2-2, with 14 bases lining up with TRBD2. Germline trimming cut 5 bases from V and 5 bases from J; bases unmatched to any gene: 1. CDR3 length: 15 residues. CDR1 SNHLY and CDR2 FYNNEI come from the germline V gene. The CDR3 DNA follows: TGTGCCAGCAGTCGACTAGCGGGAGGGACCGGGGAGCTGTTTTTT. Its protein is CASSRLAGGTGELFF.

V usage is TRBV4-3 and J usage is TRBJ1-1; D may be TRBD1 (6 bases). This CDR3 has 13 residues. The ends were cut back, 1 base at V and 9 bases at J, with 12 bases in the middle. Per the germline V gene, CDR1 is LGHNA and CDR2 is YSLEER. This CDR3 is CASSQVYREKAFF. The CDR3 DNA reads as TGCGCCAGCAGCCAAGTTTACAGGGAAAAAGCTTTCTTT.

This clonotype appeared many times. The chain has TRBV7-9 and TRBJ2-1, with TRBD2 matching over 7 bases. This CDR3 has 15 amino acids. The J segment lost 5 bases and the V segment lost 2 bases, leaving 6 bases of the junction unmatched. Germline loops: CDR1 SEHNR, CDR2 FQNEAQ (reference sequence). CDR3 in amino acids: CASSLSVSGHNEQFF. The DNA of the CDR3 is TGTGCCAGCAGCTTATCGGTTAGCGGGCACAATGAGCAGTTCTTC.

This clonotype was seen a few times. The CDR3 sequence is CASSLEGTGQPQHF. CDR3 bases: TGCGCCAGCAGCTTGGAGGGTACGGGTCAGCCCCAGCATTTT. The V gene is TRBV5-1, the J gene TRBJ1-5; no firm D call. The germline V and J ends were trimmed by 0 bases and 6 bases, with 10 bases remaining between them. Germline CDR1 reads SGHRS; CDR2 reads YFSETQ. This CDR3 contains 14 residues.

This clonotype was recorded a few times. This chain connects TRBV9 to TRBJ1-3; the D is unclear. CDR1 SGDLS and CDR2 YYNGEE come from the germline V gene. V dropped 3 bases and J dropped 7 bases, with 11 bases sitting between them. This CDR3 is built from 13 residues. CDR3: CASSATVPNTIYF. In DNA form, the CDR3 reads TGTGCCAGCAGCGCGACTGTTCCGAACACCATATATTTT.

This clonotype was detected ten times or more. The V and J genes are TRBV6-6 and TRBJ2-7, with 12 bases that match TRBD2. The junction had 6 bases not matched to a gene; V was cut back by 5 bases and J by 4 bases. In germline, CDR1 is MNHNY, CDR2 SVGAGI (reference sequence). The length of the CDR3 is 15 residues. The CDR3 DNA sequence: TGTGCCAGCAGTCCCCGGACTAGCGGGGCTTACGAGCAGTACTTC. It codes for CASSPRTSGAYEQYF.

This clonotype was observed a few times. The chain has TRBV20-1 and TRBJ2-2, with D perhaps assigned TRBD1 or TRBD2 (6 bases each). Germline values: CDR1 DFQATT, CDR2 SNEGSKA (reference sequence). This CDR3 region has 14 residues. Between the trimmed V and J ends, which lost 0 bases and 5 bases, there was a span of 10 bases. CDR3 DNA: TGCAGTGCTAGAGAACGGGGGCAAACCGGGGAGCTGTTTTTT. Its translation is CSARERGQTGELFF.

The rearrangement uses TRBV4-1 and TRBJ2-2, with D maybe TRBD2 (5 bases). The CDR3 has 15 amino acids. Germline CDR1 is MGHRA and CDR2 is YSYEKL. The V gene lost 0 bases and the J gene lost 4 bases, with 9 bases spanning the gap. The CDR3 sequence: CASSQEKRGTGELFF. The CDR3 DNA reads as TGCGCCAGCAGCCAAGAAAAACGGGGCACCGGGGAGCTGTTTTTT.

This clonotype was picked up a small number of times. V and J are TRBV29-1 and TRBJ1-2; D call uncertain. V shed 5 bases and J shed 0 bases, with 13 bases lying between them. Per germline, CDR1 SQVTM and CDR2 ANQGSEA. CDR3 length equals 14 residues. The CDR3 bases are TGCAGCGTTCCTGAGGAACCCCCTAACTATGGCTACACCTTC. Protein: CSVPEEPPNYGYTF.

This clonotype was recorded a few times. CDR3 bases: TGTGCCAGCAGTGCCAGTAGCGGGAGGGCCCAGAATGAGCAGTTCTTC. As protein: CASSASSGRAQNEQFF. This chain joins TRBV12-3 or TRBV12-4 and TRBJ2-1; 11 nucleotides align to TRBD2. CDR3 size: 16 residues. J gave up 7 bases and V 5 bases, and 10 bases lay outside the gene matches.

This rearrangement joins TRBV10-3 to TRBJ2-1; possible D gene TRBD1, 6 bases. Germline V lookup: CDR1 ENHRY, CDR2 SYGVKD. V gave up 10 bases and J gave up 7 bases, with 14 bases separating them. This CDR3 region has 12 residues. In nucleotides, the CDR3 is TGTGCCACCCAACAGGGATCAAATGAGCAGTTCTTC. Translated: CATQQGSNEQFF.

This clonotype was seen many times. This CDR3 is CASSLGAGPYEQYF. The DNA for the CDR3 is TGCGCCAGCAGCTTGGGAGCGGGCCCTTACGAGCAGTACTTC. The gene calls are TRBV5-1 and TRBJ2-7, with a tentative D call TRBD2 (6 bases). Trimming pared 0 bases from V and 4 bases from J, leaving 11 bases between. CDR1 and CDR2 (germline): SGHRS, YFSETQ. The length of the CDR3 is 14 residues.

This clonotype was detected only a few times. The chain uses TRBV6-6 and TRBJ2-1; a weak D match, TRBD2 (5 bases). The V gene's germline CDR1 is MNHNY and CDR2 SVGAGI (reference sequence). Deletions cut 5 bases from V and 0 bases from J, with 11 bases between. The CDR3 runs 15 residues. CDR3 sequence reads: CASSDLGSSYNEQFF. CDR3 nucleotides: TGTGCCAGCAGTGACCTGGGGAGCTCCTACAATGAGCAGTTCTTC.

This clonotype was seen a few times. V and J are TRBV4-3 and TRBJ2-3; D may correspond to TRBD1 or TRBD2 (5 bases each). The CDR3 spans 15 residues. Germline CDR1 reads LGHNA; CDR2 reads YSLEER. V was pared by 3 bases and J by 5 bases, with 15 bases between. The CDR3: CASSQGEGQGDTQYF. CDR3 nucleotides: TGCGCCAGCAGCCAGGGAGAGGGCCAGGGAGATACGCAGTATTTT.

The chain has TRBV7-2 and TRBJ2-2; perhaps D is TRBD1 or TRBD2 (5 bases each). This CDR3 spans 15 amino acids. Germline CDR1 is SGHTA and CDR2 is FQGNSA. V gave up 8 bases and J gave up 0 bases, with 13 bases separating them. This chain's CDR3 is CASQTGTTNTGELFF. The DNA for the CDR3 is TGTGCCAGCCAGACCGGGACGACGAACACCGGGGAGCTGTTTTTT. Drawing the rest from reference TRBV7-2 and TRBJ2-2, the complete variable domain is GAGVSQSPSNKVTEKGKDVELRCDPISGHTALYWYRQSLGQGLEFLIYFQGNSAPDKSGLPSDRFSAERTGGSVSTLTIQRTQQEDSAVYLCASQTGTTNTGELFFGEGSRLTVL.

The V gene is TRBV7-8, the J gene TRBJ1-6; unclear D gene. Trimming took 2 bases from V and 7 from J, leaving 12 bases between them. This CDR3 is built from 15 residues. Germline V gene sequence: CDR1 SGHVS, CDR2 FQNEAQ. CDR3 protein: CASSLSGQTNSPLHF. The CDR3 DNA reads TGTGCCAGCAGCTTAAGTGGGCAGACCAATTCACCCCTCCACTTT.

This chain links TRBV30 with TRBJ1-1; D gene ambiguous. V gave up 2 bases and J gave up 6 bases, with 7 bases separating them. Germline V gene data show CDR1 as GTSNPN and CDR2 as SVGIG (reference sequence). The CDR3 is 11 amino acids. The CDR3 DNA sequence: TGTGCCTGGAGTTTCGGTTCTGAAGCTTTCTTT. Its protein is CAWSFGSEAFF.

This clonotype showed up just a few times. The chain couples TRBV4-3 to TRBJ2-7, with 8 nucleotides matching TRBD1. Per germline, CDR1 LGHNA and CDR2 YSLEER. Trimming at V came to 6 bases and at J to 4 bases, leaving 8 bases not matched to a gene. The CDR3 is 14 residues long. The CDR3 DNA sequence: TGCGCCAGCAGTGCCGGGACAGGAGAATACGAGCAGTACTTC. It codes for CASSAGTGEYEQYF.

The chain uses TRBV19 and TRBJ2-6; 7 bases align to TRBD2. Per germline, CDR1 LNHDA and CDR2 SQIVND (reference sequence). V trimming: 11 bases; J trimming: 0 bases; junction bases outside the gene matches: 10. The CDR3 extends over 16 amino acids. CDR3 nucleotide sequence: TGTGCCGCATCGACGGGGGGTCTCTCTGGGGCCAACGTCCTGACTTTC. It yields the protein CAASTGGLSGANVLTF.

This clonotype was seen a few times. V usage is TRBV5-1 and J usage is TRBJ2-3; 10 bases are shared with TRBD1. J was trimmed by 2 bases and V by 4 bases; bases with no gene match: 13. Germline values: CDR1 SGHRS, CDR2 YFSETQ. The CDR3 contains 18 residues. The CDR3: CASSGGTGAAVDTDTQYF. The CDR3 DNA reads TGCGCCAGCAGCGGCGGGACAGGGGCCGCAGTGGACACAGATACGCAGTATTTT.